The source of this T cell receptor beta chain is a study of blood T cell repertoires in COVID-19. Turning to the study itself: There were acute and convalescent COVID-19 samples, and they came from the United States, Italy and Spain. T cells, B-cell-depleted T cells, or PBMCs supplied cDNA or gDNA.

This table comes from immunoSEQ multiplex PCR, and its TCRdb copy is limited to in-frame clones, with some not included. The sample comprises 200,000 to 250,000 clones, approximately 81% of which are singletons, and approximately 20% rests with the top ten. The sequence was obtained from a man aged 25-45 years with active or convalescent COVID-19. Specimen: peripheral blood.

The CDR3 region has the DNA TGTGCCAGCGGCAGGCCGGGACAGGGGGCCCATACGCAGTATTTT. It specifies CASGRPGQGAHTQYF. The V gene is TRBV28, the J gene TRBJ2-3; 12 nucleotides line up with TRBD1. Trimming at V came to 8 bases and at J to 7 bases, leaving 10 bases not matched to a gene. The CDR3 runs 15 residues. In germline, CDR1 is MDHEN, CDR2 SYDVKM. The whole variable domain, remainder taken from reference TRBV28 and TRBJ2-3, is DVKVTQSSRYLVKRTGEKVFLECVQDMDHENMFWYRQDPGLGLRLIYFSYDVKMKEKGDIPEGYSVSREKKERFSLILESASTNQTSMYLCASGRPGQGAHTQYFGPGTRLTVL.